This T cell receptor beta chain stems from a study of CD8+ T cells in alopecia areata (dated by TCRdb to about 2018). Study-level background: The treated patients, all with moderate-to-severe alopecia areata, were enrolled in an open-label pilot trial of oral tofacitinib given at 5 to 10 mg twice daily. Scalp clonality was compared across normal scalp (n=4), patchy alopecia areata scalp (n=8), and alopecia totalis/universalis scalp (n=8). RNA was extracted with the PAXgene miRNA kit for fixed scalp, the miRNeasy kit for PBMCs, and the RNeasy kit for mouse skin. immunoSEQ multiplex PCR using 35 Vbeta forward primers and 13 Jbeta reverse primers was used to amplify TCRbeta CDR3 regions. Patients on tofacitinib were biopsied at baseline and after 4 and 24 weeks of treatment, and several of the patients also had a later scalp biopsy. Patients stayed on tofacitinib for 6 to 18 months and then had 6 months of follow-up off drug so that delayed response and recurrence could be assessed. On the human side, TCRbeta sequencing was run on scalp tissue and on sorted CD4+ and CD8+ peripheral blood T cells from healthy controls and from alopecia areata patients with either patchy or totalis/universalis disease. Disease severity in treated patients was measured with the SALT score, which quantifies the percentage of affected scalp surface area. The study used high-throughput TCRbeta sequencing to examine T cell clonal expansion in alopecia areata, in both the C3H/HeJ mouse model and human patients. Beyond this particular receptor, the publication reports: Because the treated cohort was small and included a single nonresponder, larger studies are needed to assess links between baseline CD8+ expansion and response. Compared with normal scalp, lesional scalp, particularly in alopecia totalis/universalis, had higher clonality and more expanded CD8+ clones, which suggests antigenic drive. Shared TCR sequences between patients were less evident than in mice, which may be partly attributable to HLA diversity in the patient population. Resident alphabeta T cells in normal human skin are also sequenced, complicating scalp TCR repertoire analysis, unlike mouse skin dominated by gammadelta T cells. During tofacitinib treatment, many expanded lesional clones remained in scalp and blood, and this persistence may partly explain relapse after treatment is stopped. With tofacitinib, both scalp clonality and the number of expanded CD8+ clones among the top 100 scalp clones went down significantly.

The treatment or condition label, as the study defines it: oral pan-JAK inhibitor, 5-10 mg twice daily. Lesional scalp punch biopsies and peripheral blood were obtained from alopecia areata patients. PBMCs were isolated by density centrifugation and stained for CD3, CD4 and CD8, and CD4+ and CD8+ T cells were sorted on a FACSAria. This clone turned up a few times. Which antigen it targets is not known. It is unclear where the CDR3 begins or ends on the DNA, so no DNA is shown, and the CDR3 is as TCRdb lists it. Libraries were built with the immunoSEQ multiplex PCR assay. RNA was extracted from all samples and reverse transcribed into cDNA, which served as template for TCR sequencing. First-strand cDNA was synthesized with SuperScript III using a 2:1 mix of oligo-dT and random hexamers. Amplification bias was assessed with a synthetic immune receptor repertoire, and residual bias was removed computationally. As for the original processing: Raw reads were preprocessed to remove errors, and CDR3 was defined according to IMGT conventions as the region from the conserved cysteine to phenylalanine. Clonality was calculated as 1 minus Shannon entropy normalized by log2 of the number of productive unique TCRs. Whether scalp clones were CD4 or CD8 was inferred by matching scalp TCRbeta sequences against CD4 and CD8 repertoires sorted from blood. In TCRdb, the immuneACCESS table is reduced to in-frame sequences with V and J assigned. These tables do not hold every clone; where another copy was compared, an unresolved V gene accounts for under half, and the others remain unexplained. V and J calls and clone size come straight from that table; D and trimming were deduced from the DNA. The sample table lists roughly 200,000 clones, approximately 47% of them with a count of one. About 2.4% of the sample goes to the ten largest clones.

Via the germline V gene (reference sequence), CDR1 is SEHNR and CDR2 FQNEAQ. From the cysteine up to the phenylalanine, the CDR3 has a length of 14 residues. Sample: CD4+ T cells sorted from blood, taken at approximately week 36, from a patient treated with tofacitinib. This sequence was found in a human donor with alopecia areata. Recombination joined TRBV7-9 with TRBJ2-1; whether TRBD2, the table's D call, matches the DNA was not checked. The CDR3 is CASSFGPGNSREFF.